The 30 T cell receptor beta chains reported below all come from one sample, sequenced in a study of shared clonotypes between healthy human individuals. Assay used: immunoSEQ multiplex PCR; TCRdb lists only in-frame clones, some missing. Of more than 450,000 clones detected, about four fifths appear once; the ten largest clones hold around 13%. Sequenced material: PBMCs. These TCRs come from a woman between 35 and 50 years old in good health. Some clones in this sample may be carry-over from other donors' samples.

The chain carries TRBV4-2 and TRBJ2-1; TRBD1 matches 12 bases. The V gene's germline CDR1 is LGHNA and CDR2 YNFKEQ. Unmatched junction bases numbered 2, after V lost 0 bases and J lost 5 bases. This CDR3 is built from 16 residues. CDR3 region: CASSQDWDRGHNEQFF. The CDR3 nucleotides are TGTGCCAGCAGCCAAGATTGGGACAGGGGGCACAATGAGCAGTTCTTC.

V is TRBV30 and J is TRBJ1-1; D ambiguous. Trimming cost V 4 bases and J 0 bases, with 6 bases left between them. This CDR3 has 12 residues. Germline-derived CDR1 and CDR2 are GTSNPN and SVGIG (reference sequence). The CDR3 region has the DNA TGTGCCTGGACCCCGGTGAACACTGAAGCTTTCTTT. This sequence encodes CAWTPVNTEAFF.

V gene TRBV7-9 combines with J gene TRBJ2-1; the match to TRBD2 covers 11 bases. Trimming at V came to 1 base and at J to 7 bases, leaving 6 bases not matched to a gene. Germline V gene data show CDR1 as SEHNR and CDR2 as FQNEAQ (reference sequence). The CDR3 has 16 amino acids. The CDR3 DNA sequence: TGTGCCAGCAGCTTAGTTGGGACTAGCGGAGCGAATGAGCAGTTCTTC. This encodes CASSLVGTSGANEQFF.

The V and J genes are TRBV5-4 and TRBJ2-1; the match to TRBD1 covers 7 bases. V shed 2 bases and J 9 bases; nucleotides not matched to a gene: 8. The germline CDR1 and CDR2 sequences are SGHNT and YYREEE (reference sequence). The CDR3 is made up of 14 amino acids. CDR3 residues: CASSFDRAQGEQFF. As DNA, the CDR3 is TGTGCCAGCAGCTTCGACAGGGCCCAAGGTGAGCAGTTCTTC.

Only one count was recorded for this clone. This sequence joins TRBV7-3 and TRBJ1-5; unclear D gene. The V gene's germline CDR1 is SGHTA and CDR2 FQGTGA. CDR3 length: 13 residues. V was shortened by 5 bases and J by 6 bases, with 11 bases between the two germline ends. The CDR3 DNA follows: TGTGCCAGCAGCGCTTCGGTGGGTCAGCCCCAGCATTTT. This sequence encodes CASSASVGQPQHF.

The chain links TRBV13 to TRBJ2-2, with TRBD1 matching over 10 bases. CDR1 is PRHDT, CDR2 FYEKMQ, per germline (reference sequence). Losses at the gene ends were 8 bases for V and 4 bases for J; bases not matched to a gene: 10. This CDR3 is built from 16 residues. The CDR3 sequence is CASSGTGVGLTGELFF. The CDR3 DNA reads TGTGCCAGCTCCGGGACAGGGGTCGGTCTCACCGGGGAGCTGTTTTTT.

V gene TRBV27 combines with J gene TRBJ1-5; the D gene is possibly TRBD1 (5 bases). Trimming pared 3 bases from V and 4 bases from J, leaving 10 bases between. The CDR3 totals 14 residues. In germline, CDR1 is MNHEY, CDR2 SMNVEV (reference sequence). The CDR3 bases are TGTGCCAGCAGTTTTCGCTCAGGGAATCAGCCCCAGCATTTT. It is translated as CASSFRSGNQPQHF.

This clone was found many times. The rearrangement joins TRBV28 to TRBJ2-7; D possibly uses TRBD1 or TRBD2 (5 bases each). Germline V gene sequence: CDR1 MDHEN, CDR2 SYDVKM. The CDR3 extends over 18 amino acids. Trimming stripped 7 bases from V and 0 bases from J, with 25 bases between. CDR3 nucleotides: TGTGCCAGCACCCAAGTGGGGGTGAGAACGGAAAGCTCCTACGAGCAGTACTTC. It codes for CASTQVGVRTESSYEQYF.

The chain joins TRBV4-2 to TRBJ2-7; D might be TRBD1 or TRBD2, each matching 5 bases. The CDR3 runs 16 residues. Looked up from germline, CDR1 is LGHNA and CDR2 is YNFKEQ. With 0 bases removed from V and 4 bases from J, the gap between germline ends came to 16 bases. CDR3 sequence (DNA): TGTGCCAGCAGCCAAGATCTCGACTTGGGGGTTTACGAGCAGTACTTC. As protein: CASSQDLDLGVYEQYF.

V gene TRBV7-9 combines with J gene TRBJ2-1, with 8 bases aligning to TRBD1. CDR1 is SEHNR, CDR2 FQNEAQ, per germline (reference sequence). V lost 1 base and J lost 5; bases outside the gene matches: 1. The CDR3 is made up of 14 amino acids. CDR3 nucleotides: TGTGCCAGCAGCTTAGGGGGACAGGACAATGAGCAGTTCTTC. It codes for CASSLGGQDNEQFF.

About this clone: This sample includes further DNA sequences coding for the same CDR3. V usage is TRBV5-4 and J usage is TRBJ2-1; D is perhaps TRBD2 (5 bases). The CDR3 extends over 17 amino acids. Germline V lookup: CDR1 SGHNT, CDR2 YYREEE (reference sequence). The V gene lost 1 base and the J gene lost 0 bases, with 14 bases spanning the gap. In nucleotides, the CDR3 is TGTGCCAGCAGCTTGCCCAGGAGCGGTAGCTCCTACAATGAGCAGTTCTTC. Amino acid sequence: CASSLPRSGSSYNEQFF.

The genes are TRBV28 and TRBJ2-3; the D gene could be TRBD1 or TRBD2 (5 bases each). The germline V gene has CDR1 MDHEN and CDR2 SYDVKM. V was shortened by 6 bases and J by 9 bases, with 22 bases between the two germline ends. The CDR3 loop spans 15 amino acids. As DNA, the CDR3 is TGTGCCAGCAGCCCGCCCCTGGGACCCACCTCGACGCAGTATTTT. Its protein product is CASSPPLGPTSTQYF. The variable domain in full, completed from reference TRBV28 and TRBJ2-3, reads DVKVTQSSRYLVKRTGEKVFLECVQDMDHENMFWYRQDPGLGLRLIYFSYDVKMKEKGDIPEGYSVSREKKERFSLILESASTNQTSMYLCASSPPLGPTSTQYFGPGTRLTVL.

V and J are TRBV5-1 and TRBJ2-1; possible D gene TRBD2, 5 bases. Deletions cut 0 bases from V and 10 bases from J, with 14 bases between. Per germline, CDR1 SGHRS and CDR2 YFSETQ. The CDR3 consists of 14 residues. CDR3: CASSLAPRGGEQFF. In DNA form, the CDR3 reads TGCGCCAGCAGCTTGGCTCCTCGCGGAGGAGAGCAGTTCTTC.

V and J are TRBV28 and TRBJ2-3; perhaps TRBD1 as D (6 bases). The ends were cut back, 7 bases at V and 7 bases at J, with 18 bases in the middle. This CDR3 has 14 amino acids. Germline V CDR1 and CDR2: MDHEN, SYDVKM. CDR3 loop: CASTRTALRYTQYF. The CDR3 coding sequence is TGTGCCAGCACCCGGACAGCCCTCAGGTATACGCAGTATTTT.

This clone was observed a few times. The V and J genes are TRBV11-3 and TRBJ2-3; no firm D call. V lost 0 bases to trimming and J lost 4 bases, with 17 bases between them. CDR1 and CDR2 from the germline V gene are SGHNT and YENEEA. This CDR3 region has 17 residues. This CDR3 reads CASSLDGAPSKADTQYF. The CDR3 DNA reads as TGTGCCAGCAGCTTAGATGGCGCCCCATCGAAGGCAGATACGCAGTATTTT.

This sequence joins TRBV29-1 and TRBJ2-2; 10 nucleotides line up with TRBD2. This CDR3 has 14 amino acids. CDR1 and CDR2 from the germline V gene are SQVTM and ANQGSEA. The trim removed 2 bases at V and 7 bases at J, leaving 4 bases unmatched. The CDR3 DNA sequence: TGCAGCGTTGAATCTAGCGGGAGTGGCGGGGAGCTGTTTTTT. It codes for CSVESSGSGGELFF.

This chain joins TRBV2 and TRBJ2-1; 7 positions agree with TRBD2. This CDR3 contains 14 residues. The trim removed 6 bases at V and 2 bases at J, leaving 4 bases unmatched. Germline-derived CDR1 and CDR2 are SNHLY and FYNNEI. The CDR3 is CASRLAAAYNEQFF. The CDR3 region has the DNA TGTGCCAGCAGGCTAGCGGCCGCCTACAATGAGCAGTTCTTC.

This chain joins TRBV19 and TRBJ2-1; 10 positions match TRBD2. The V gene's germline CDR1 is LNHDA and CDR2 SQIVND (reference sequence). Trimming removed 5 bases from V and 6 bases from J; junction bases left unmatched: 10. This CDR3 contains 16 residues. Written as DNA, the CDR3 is TGTGCCAGTAGTCGGGTAGCGGGAGGATCTGTCAATGAGCAGTTCTTC. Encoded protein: CASSRVAGGSVNEQFF.

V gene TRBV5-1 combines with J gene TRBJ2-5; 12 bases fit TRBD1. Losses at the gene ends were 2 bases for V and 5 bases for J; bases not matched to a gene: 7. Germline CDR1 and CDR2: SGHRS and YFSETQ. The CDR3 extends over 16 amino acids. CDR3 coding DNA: TGCGCCAGCAGCTTCACCGGGACAGGGGGCGGTGAGACCCAGTACTTC. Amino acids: CASSFTGTGGGETQYF. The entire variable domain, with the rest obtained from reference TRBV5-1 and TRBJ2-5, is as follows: KAGVTQTPRYLIKTRGQQVTLSCSPISGHRSVSWYQQTPGQGLQFLFEYFSETQRNKGNFPGRFSGRQFSNSRSEMNVSTLELGDSALYLCASSFTGTGGGETQYFGPGTRLLVL.

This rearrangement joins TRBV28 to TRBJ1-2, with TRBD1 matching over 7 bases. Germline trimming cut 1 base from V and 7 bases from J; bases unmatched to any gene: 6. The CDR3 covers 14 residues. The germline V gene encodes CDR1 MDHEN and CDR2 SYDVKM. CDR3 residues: CASSLSATGFGYTF. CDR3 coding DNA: TGTGCCAGCAGTTTATCGGCGACAGGGTTTGGCTACACCTTC.

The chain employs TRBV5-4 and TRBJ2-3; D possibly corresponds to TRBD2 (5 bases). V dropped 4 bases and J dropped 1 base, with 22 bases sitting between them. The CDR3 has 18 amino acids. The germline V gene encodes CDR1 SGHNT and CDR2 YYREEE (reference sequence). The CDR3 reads CASSPKLGSGRGTDTQYF. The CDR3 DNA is TGTGCCAGCAGCCCAAAGTTGGGAAGCGGCCGGGGCACAGATACGCAGTATTTT.

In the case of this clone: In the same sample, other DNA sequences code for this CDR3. The DNA for the CDR3 is TGTGCCAGCAGTTTAAGGCAAGGATCCTACGAGCAGTACTTC. It translates to CASSLRQGSYEQYF. The gene calls are TRBV28 and TRBJ2-7; D is uncertain. Germline V gene data show CDR1 as MDHEN and CDR2 as SYDVKM. The CDR3 has 14 amino acids. Trimming shortened V by 2 bases and J by 1 base, and 9 bases separated the two germline ends.

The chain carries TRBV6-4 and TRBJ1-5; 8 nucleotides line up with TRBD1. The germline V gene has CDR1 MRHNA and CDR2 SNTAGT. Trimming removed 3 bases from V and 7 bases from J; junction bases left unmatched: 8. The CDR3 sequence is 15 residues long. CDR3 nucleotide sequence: TGTGCCAGCAGTGAGGGGGCAGGGGGCGACCAGCCCCAGCATTTT. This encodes CASSEGAGGDQPQHF.

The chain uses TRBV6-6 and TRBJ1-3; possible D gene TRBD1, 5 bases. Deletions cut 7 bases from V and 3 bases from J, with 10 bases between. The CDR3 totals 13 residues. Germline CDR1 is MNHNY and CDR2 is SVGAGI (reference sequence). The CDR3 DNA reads TGTGCCAGCACCGACAGCTTTGGAAACACCATATATTTT. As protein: CASTDSFGNTIYF.

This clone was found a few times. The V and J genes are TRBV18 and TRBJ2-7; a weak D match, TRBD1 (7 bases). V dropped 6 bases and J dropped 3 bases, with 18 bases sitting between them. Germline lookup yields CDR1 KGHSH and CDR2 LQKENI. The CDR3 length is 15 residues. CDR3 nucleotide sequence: TGTGCCAGCTCCCCTAAGGGGCAGGGGGGCTACGAGCAGTACTTC. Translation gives CASSPKGQGGYEQYF.

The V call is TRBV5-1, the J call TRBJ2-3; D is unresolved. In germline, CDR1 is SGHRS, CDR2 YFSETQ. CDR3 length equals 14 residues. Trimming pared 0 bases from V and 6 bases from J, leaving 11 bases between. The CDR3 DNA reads TGCGCCAGCAGCTTGGTCTCCGGGCAGGATACGCAGTATTTT. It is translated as CASSLVSGQDTQYF.

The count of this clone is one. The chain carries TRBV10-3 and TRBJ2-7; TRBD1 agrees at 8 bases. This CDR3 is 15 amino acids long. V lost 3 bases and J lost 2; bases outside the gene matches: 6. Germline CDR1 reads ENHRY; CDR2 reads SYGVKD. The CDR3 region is CAISDTGQAAYEQYF. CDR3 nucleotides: TGTGCCATCAGTGATACGGGACAGGCGGCCTACGAGCAGTACTTC.

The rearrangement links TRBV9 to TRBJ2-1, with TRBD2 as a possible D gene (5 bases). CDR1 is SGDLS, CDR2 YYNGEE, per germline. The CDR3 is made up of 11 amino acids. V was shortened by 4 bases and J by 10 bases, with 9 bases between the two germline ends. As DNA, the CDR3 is TGTGCCAGCAGCACCGGGGTCGAGCAGTTCTTC. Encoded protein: CASSTGVEQFF.

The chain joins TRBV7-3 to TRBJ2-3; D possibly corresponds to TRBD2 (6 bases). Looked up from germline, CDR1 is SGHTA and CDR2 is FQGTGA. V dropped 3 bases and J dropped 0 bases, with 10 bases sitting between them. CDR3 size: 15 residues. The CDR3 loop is CASSFTGTSTDTQYF. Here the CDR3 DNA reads TGTGCCAGCAGCTTCACCGGGACTAGCACAGATACGCAGTATTTT.

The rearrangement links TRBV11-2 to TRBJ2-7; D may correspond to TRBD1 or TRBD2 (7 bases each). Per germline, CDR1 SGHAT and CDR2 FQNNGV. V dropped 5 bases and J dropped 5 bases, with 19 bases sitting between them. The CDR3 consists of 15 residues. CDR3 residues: CASSRQGGTQHEQYF. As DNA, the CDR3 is TGTGCCAGCAGCCGACAGGGAGGGACTCAACACGAGCAGTACTTC.